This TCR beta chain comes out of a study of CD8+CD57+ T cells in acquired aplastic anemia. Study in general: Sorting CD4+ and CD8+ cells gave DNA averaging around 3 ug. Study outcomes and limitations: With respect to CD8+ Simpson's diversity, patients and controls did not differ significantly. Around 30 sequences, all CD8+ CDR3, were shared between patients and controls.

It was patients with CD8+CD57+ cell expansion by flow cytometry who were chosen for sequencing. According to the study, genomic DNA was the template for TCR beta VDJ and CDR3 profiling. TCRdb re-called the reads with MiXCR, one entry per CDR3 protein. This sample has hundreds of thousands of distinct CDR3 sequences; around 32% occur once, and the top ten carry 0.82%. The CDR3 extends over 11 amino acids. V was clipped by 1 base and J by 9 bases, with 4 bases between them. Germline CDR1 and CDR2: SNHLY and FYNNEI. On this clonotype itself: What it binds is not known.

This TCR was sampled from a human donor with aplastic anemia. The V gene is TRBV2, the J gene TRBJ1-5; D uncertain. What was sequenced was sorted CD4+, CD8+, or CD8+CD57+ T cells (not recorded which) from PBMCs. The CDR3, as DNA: TGTGCCAGCAGTGAAGTCCGGCCCCAGCATTTT. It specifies CASSEVRPQHF. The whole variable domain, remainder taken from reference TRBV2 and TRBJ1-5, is EPEVTQTPSHQVTQMGQEVILRCVPISNHLYFYWYRQILGQKVEFLVSFYNNEISEKSEIFDDQFSVERPDGSNFTLKIRSTKLEDSAMYFCASSEVRPQHFGDGTRLSIL.